The present entry profiles one T cell receptor (beta chain) with its context. Antigen: not known. Germline-derived CDR1 and CDR2 are SGHTA and FQGNSA. The CDR3 sequence is 19 residues long. This sample is drawn from a study of post-analysis software for immune sequencing data. As for the study in general: Courses of disease covered relapsing-remitting, secondary progressive and progressive-relapsing multiple sclerosis.

Study observations and caveats: There were five TRBV segments more frequent in patients than controls, and TRBV5-6, TRBV5-1 and TRBV20-1 were among them.

The TCR beta cDNA libraries contained unique molecular identifiers. From around 0.96 to 9.9 million T cells, 400,000 to 500,000 cDNA molecules were obtained. TCRdb fed the PCR reads into MiXCR, producing one record per CDR3 protein. In the table there are 750,000 to 950,000 distinct CDR3 sequences, roughly 50% of which are singletons. Sequencing used blood. This receptor was obtained from a girl aged 10 to 17 with multiple sclerosis. V is TRBV7-2 and J is TRBJ2-1; D gene ambiguous. The end of the DNA aligns better with TRBJ2-7, so the J call may be wrong. The CDR3 DNA is TGTGCCAGCAGCTGGCTCGCCTTATTGGTCCTTTTTCCCTACAATGAGCAGTACTTC. As protein: CASSWLALLVLFPYNEQYF.